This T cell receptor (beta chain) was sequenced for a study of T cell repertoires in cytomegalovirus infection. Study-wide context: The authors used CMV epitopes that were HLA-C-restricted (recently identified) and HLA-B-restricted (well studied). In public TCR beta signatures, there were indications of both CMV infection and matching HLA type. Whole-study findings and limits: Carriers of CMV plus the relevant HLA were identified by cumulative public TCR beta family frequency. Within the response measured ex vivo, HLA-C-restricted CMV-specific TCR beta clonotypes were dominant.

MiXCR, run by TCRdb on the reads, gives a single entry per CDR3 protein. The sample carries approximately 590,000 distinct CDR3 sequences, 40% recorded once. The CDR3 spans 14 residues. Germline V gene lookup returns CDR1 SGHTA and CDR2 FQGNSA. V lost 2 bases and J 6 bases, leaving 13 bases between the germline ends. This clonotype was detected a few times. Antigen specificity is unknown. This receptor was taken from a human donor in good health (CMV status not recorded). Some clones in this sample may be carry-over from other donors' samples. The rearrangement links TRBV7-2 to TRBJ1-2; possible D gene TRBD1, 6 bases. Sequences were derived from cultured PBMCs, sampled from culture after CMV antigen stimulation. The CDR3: CASSLLGGLDGYTF. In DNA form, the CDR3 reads TGTGCCAGCAGCTTATTGGGGGGCTTGGATGGCTACACCTTC. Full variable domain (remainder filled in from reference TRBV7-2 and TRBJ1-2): GAGVSQSPSNKVTEKGKDVELRCDPISGHTALYWYRQSLGQGLEFLIYFQGNSAPDKSGLPSDRFSAERTGGSVSTLTIQRTQQEDSAVYLCASSLLGGLDGYTFGSGTRLTVV.